This TCR beta chain was sequenced in a study of blood T cells in healthy people across ages. CDR1 and CDR2 (germline): LGHNA, YSLEER. CDR3 length: 14 residues. The use of a sample-barcoded 5' primer and a J-beta primer mix characterized a second PCR of roughly 6 to 11 cycles. A 12-random-nucleotide template-switch adaptor tagged each cDNA molecule. TCRdb redid the calling of the 5' RACE reads with MiXCR, one entry per CDR3 protein. The sample lists fewer than 650,000 distinct CDR3 sequences, 25% to 35% occurring once. These sequences were also reported in another study, on T cells of mothers and their children.

The specimen was blood. The clonotype comes from a boy aged 2 to 10 in good health. The chain employs TRBV4-3 and TRBJ2-5; D not certain. The DNA end lines up better with TRBJ2-1; the J call may be wrong. CDR3 bases: TGCGCCAGCAGCCAAGAGAAAGGGCTCTATGAGCAGTTCTTC. Encoded protein: CASSQEKGLYEQFF.